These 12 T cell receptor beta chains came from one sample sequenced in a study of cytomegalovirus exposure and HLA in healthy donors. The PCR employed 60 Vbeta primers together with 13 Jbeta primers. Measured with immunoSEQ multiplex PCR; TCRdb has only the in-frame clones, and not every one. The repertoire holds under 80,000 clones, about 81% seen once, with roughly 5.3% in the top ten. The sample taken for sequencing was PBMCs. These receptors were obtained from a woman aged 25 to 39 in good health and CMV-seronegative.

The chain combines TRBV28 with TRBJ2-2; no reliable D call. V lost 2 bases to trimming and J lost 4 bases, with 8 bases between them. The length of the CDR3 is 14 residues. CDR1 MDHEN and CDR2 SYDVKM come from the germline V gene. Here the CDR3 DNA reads TGTGCCAGCAGTTTAAGTCCGGGCACCGGGGAGCTGTTTTTT. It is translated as CASSLSPGTGELFF.

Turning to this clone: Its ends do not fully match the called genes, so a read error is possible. CDR3 protein: CSSSLGGQGSYGYTF. The DNA of the CDR3 is TGTTCCAGCAGCTTAGGAGGTCAGGGATCGTATGGCTACACCTTC. V and J are TRBV7-9 and TRBJ1-2; D perhaps matches TRBD1 (5 bases). The CDR3 has 15 amino acids. Germline CDR1 is SEHNR and CDR2 is FQNEAQ (reference sequence).

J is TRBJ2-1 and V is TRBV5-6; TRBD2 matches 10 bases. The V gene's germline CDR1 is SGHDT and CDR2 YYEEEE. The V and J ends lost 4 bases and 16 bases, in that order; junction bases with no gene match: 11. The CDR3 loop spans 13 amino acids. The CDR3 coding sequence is TGTGCCAGCAGCCAACTTCTAGCGGGAGAACTATTCTTC. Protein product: CASSQLLAGELFF.

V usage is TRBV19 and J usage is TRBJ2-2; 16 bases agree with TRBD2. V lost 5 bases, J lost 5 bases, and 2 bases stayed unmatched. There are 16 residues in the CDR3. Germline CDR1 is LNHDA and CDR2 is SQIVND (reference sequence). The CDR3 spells CASSPGLAGGTGELFF. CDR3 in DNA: TGTGCCAGTAGTCCGGGACTAGCGGGAGGGACCGGGGAGCTGTTTTTT.

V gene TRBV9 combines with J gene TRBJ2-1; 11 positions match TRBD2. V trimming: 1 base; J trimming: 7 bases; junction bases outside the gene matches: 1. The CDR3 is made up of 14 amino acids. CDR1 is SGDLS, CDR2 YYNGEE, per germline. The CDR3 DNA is TGTGCCAGCAGCGTAAGACTAGCGGGAAATGAGCAGTTCTTC. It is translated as CASSVRLAGNEQFF. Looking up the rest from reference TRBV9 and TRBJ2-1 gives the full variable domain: DSGVTQTPKHLITATGQRVTLRCSPRSGDLSVYWYQQSLDQGLQFLIQYYNGEERAKGNILERFSAQQFPDLHSELNLSSLELGDSALYFCASSVRLAGNEQFFGPGTRLTVL.

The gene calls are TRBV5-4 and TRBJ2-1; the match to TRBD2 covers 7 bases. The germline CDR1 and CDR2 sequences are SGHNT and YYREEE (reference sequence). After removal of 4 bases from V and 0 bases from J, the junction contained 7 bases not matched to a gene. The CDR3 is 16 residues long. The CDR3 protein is CASSGRLAGSYNEQFF. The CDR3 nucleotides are TGTGCCAGCAGCGGTCGACTAGCAGGCTCCTACAATGAGCAGTTCTTC.

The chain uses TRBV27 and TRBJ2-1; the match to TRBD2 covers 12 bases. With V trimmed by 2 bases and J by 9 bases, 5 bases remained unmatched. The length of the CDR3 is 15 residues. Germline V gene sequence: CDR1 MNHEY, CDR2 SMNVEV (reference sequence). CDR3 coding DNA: TGTGCCAGCAGTTTAAGCTCTAGCGGGAGGGGTGAGCAGTTCTTC. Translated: CASSLSSSGRGEQFF.

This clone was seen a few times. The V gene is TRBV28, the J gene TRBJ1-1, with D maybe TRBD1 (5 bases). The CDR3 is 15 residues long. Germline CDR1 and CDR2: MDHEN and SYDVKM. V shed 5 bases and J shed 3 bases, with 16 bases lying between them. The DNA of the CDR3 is TGTGCCAGCAGTCACGGGGGGGAAGTGGACACTGAAGCTTTCTTT. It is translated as CASSHGGEVDTEAFF.

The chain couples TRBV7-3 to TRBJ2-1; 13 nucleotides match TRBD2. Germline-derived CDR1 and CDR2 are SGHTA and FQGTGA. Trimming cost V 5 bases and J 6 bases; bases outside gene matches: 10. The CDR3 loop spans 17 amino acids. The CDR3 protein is CASSPGLAGAGGNEQFF. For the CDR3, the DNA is TGTGCCAGCAGCCCCGGACTAGCGGGAGCAGGAGGCAATGAGCAGTTCTTC.

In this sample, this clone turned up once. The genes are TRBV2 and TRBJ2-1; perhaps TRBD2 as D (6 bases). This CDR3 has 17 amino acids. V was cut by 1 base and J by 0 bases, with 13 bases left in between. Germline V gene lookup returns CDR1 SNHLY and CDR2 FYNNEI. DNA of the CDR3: TGTGCCAGCAGTGAAGTAGCGGACTTACTCTCCTACAATGAGCAGTTCTTC. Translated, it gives CASSEVADLLSYNEQFF.

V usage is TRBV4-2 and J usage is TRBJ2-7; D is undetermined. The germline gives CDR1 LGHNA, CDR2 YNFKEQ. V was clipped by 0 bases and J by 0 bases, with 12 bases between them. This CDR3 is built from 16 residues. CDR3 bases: TGTGCCAGCAGCCAAGATCTGAGCCTTTCCTCCTACGAGCAGTACTTC. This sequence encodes CASSQDLSLSSYEQYF.

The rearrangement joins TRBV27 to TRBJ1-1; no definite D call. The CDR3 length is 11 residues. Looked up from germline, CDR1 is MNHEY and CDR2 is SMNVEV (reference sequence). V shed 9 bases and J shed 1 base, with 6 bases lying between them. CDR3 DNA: TGTGCCAGATCTAGGAACACTGAAGCTTTCTTT. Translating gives CARSRNTEAFF.